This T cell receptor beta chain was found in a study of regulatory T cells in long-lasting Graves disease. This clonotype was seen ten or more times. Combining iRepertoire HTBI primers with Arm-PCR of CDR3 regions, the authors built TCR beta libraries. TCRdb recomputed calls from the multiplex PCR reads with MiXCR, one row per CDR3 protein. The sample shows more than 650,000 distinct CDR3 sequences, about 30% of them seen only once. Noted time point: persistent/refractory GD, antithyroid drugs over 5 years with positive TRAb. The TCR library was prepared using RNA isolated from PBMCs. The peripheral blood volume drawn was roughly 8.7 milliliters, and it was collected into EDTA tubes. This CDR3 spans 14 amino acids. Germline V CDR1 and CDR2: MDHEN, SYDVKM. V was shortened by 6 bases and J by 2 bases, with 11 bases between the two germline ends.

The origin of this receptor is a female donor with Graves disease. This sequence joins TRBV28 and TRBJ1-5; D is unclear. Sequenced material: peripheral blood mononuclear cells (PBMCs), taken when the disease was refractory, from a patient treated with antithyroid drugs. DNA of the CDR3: TGTGCCAGCAGGGAGACATTAGGCAATCAGCCCCAGCATTTT. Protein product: CASRETLGNQPQHF.